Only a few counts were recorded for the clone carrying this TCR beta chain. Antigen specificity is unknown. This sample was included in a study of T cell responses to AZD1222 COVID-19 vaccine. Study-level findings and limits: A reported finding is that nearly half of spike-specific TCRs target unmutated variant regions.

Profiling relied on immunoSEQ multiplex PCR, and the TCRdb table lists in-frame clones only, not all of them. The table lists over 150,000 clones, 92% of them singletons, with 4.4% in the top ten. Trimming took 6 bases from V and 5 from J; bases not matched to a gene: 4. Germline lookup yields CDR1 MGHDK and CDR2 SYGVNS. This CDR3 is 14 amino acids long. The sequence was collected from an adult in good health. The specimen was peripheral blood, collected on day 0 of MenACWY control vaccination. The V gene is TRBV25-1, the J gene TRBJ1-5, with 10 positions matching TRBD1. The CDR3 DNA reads TGTGCCAGCAGGGGACAGGGGCTAGATCAGCCCCAGCATTTT. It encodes CASRGQGLDQPQHF. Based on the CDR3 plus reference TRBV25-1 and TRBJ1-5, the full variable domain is EADIYQTPRYLVIGTGKKITLECSQTMGHDKMYWYQQDPGMELHLIHYSYGVNSTEKGDLSSESTVSRIRTEHFPLTLESARPSHTSQYLCASRGQGLDQPQHFGDGTRLSIL.